The source of this T cell receptor beta chain is a study of PD-L1 blockade in urothelial cancer. Samples spanned pretreatment and treatment, with 1 to 8 time points per patient. Sequencing was performed with immunoSEQ multiplex PCR; in TCRdb, only in-frame clones are kept and a portion is missing. This sample carries more than 55,000 clones, about 86% of them seen once, and the ten largest clones take under 3.5%. Sequencing was performed on PBMCs, taken around atezolizumab (anti-PD-L1) treatment. The origin of this receptor is a man between 50 and 59 years old with urothelial cancer.

The CDR3, as DNA: TGTGCCAGCAGTTTATGGACAGGGGGCATCGGTTCACCCCTCCACTTT. It specifies CASSLWTGGIGSPLHF. The gene calls are TRBV28 and TRBJ1-6, with 10 nucleotides matching TRBD1. Germline values: CDR1 MDHEN, CDR2 SYDVKM. Unmatched junction bases numbered 5, after V lost 0 bases and J lost 9 bases. CDR3 size: 16 residues.